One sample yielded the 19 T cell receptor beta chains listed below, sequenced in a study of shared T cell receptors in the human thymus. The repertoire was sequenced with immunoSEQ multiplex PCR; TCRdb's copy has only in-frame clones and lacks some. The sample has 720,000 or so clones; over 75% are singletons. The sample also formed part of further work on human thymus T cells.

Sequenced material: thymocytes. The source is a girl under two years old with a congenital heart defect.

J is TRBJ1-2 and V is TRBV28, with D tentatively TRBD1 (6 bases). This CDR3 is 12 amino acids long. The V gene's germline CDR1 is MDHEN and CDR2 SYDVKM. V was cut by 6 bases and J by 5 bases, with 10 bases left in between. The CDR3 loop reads CASSGTRYGYTF. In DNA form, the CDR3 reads TGTGCCAGCAGCGGGACACGGTATGGCTACACCTTC.

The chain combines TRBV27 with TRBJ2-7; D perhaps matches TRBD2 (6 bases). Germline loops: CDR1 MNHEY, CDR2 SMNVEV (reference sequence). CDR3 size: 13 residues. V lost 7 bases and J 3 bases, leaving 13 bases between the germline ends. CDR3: CASNRLGFYEQYF. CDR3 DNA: TGTGCCAGCAACCGACTAGGTTTCTACGAGCAGTACTTC.

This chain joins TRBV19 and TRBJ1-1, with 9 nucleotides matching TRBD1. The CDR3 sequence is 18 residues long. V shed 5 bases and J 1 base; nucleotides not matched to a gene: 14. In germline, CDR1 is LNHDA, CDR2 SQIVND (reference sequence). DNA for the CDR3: TGTGCCAGTAGTCCAAGGGACAGGGTAATCCCTGGGAACACTGAAGCTTTCTTT. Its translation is CASSPRDRVIPGNTEAFF.

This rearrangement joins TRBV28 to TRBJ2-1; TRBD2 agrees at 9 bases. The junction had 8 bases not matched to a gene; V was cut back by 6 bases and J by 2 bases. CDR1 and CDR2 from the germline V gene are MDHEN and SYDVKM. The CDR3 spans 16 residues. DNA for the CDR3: TGTGCCAGCAGGCGAGGCGGGGGGGGACCCTACAATGAGCAGTTCTTC. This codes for CASRRGGGGPYNEQFF. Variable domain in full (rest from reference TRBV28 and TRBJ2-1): DVKVTQSSRYLVKRTGEKVFLECVQDMDHENMFWYRQDPGLGLRLIYFSYDVKMKEKGDIPEGYSVSREKKERFSLILESASTNQTSMYLCASRRGGGGPYNEQFFGPGTRLTVL.

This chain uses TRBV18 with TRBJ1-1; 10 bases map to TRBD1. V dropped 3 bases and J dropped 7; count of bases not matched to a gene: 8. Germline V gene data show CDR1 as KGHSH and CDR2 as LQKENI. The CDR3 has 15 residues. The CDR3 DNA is TGTGCCAGCTCACCGGGGGGGACAGGGGAGGTTGAAGCTTTCTTT. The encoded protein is CASSPGGTGEVEAFF.

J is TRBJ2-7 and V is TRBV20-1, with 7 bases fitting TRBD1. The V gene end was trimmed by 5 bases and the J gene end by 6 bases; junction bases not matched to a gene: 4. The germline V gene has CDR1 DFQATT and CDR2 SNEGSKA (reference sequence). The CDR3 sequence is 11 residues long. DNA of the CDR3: TGCAGTGCTCGGACAGGCGTCGAGCAGTACTTC. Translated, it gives CSARTGVEQYF.

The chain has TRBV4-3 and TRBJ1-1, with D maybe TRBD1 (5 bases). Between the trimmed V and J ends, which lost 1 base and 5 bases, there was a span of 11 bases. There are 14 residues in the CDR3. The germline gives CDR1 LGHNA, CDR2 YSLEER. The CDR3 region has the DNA TGCGCCAGCAGCCAAGGCCCAGGGAGGACTGAAGCTTTCTTT. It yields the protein CASSQGPGRTEAFF.

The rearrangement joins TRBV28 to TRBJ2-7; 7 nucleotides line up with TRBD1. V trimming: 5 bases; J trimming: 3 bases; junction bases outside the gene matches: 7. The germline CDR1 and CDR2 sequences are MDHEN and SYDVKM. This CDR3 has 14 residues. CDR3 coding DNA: TGTGCCAGCAGTCCCACAGGGGCCTACTACGAGCAGTACTTC. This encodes CASSPTGAYYEQYF.

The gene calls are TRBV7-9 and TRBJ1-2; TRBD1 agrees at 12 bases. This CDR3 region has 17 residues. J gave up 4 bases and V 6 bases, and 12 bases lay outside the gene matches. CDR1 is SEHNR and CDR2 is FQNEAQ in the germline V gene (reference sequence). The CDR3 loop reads CASRGTGGRSSLYGYTF. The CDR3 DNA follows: TGTGCCAGCAGGGGGACAGGGGGCCGATCCAGCCTCTATGGCTACACCTTC.

The CDR3 DNA reads TGCGCCAGCAGCTTGTTCCTTAGCTCCTACGAGCAGTACTTC. It specifies CASSLFLSSYEQYF. V usage is TRBV5-1 and J usage is TRBJ2-7; D not resolved. CDR1 is SGHRS and CDR2 is YFSETQ in the germline V gene. The CDR3 extends over 14 amino acids. V lost 1 base, J lost 0 bases, and 8 bases lay in between.

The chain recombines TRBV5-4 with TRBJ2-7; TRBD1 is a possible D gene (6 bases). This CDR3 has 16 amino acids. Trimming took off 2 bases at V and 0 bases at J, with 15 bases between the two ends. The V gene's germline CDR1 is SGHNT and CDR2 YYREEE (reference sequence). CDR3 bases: TGTGCCAGCAGCTTTTGGGGGCCAACGAGCTCCTACGAGCAGTACTTC. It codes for CASSFWGPTSSYEQYF.

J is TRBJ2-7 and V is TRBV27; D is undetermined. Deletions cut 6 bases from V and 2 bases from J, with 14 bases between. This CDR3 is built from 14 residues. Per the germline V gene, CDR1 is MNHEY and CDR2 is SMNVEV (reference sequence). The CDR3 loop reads CASSPVTPTYEQYF. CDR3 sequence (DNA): TGTGCCAGCAGCCCGGTGACACCCACCTACGAGCAGTACTTC.

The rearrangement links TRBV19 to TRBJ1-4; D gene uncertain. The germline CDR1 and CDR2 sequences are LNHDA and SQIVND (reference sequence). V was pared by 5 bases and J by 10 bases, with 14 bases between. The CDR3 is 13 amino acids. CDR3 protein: CASSVSRVGKLFF. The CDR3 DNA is TGTGCCAGTAGTGTCTCGCGGGTAGGAAAACTGTTTTTT.

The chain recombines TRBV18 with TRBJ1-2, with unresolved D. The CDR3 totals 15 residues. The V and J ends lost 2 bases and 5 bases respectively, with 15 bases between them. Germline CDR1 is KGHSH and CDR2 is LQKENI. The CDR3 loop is CASSPGPGTAYGYTF. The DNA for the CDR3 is TGTGCCAGCTCACCAGGCCCAGGTACCGCATATGGCTACACCTTC. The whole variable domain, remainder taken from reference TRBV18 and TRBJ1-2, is NAGVMQNPRHLVRRRGQEARLRCSPMKGHSHVYWYRQLPEEGLKFMVYLQKENIIDESGMPKERFSAEFPKEGPSILRIQQVVRGDSAAYFCASSPGPGTAYGYTFGSGTRLTVV.

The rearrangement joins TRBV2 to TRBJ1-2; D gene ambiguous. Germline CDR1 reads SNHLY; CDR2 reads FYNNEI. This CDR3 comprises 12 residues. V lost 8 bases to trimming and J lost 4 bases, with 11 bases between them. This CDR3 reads CASRLQTYGYTF. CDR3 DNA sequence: TGTGCCAGCCGGTTGCAAACCTATGGCTACACCTTC.

The CDR3 reads CASSPKAGGITDTQYF. In nucleotides, the CDR3 is TGTGCCAGTAGTCCAAAGGCGGGAGGGATCACAGATACGCAGTATTTT. The chain carries TRBV19 and TRBJ2-3; 9 bases agree with TRBD2. Per germline, CDR1 LNHDA and CDR2 SQIVND (reference sequence). The CDR3 length is 16 residues. J was trimmed by 2 bases and V by 5 bases; bases with no gene match: 8.

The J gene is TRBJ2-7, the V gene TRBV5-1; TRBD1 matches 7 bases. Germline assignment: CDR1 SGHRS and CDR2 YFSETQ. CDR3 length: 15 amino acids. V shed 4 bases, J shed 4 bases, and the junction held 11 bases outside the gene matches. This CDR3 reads CASSQKGQTFYEQYF. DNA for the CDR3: TGCGCCAGCAGCCAAAAGGGACAGACTTTTTACGAGCAGTACTTC.

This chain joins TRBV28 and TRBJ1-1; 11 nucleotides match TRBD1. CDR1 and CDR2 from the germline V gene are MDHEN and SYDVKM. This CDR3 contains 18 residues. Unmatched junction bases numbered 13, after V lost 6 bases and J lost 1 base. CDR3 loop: CASRLTGQGVSGNTEAFF. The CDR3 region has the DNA TGTGCCAGCAGGCTAACGGGACAGGGGGTCTCAGGGAACACTGAAGCTTTCTTT.

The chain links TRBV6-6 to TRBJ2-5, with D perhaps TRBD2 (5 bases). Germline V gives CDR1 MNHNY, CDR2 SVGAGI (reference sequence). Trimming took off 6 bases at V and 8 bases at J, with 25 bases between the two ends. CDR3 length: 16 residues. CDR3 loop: CASSRQEDVPRGTQYF. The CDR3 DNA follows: TGTGCCAGCAGCCGCCAGGAAGACGTCCCACGGGGAACCCAGTACTTC.